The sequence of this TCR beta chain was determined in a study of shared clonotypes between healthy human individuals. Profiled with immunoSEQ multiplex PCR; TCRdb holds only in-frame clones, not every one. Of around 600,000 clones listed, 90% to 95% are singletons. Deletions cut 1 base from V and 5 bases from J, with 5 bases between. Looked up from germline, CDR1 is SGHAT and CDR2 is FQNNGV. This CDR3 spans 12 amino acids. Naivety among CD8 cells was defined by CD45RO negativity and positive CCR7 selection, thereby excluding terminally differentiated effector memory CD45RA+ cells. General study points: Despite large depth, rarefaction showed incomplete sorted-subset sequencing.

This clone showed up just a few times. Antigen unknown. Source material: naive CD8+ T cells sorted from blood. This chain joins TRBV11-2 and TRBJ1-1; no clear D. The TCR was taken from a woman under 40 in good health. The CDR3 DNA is TGTGCCAGCAGCTTAGTCACGACTGAAGCTTTCTTT. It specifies CASSLVTTEAFF.